Sequencing of this TCR beta chain was carried out in a study of vaccination and CD4 T cells after COVID-19. This clonotype was detected only a few times. Its antigen is unknown. Trimming took off 3 bases at V and 0 bases at J, with 18 bases between the two ends. The germline V gene encodes CDR1 DFQATT and CDR2 SNEGSKA (reference sequence). The CDR3 is 17 amino acids. Oncomine TCR Beta short-read sequencing was applied to DNA from cultured CD4+ T cells. TCRdb passed the PCR reads through MiXCR, listing each CDR3 protein once. This table has roughly 15,000 distinct CDR3 sequences, about 54% appearing once. As to treatment: approximately 11-day PBMC culture with coronavirus spike peptide pools or control peptides (ViraFEST assay).

The sequence was collected from a human donor who had recovered from COVID-19. The chain employs TRBV20-1 and TRBJ1-5, with D possibly being TRBD1 (5 bases). The specimen was CD4+ T cells from blood, cultured in vitro. The CDR3 is CSASDQGRRVSNQPQHF. Written as DNA, the CDR3 is TGCAGTGCTAGCGACCAGGGAAGGAGGGTTAGCAATCAGCCCCAGCATTTT.